This entry lists 15 T cell receptor beta chains sequenced from one sample in a study of T cells in Graves' hyperthyroidism and ophthalmopathy. TCR beta CDR3 region amplification was performed from RNA transcripts. The TCR CDR3 first-round RT-PCR relied on the HTBI primer set. TCRdb fed the multiplex PCR reads into MiXCR, producing one record per CDR3 protein. The sample yields 300,000 or so distinct CDR3 sequences, about 18% seen once. Sequencing was performed on blood. These receptors were collected from an older woman with Graves' ophthalmopathy.

This clonotype occurred a few times. The V call is TRBV6-1, the J call TRBJ1-4; tentatively, D is TRBD1 (5 bases). This CDR3 has 14 amino acids. The V end was cut by 3 bases, the J end by 4 bases, with 9 bases between. CDR1 is MNHNS, CDR2 SASEGT, per germline. The CDR3 loop reads CASSDDSYNEKLFF. The DNA for the CDR3 is TGTGCCAGCAGTGATGACAGTTATAATGAAAAACTGTTTTTT.

As to this clonotype: A read error may explain this, as a much larger clone is one base away. The J gene is TRBJ2-1, the V gene TRBV7-2, with TRBD1 matching over 8 bases. CDR1 and CDR2 from the germline V gene are SGHTA and FQGNSA. The CDR3 is 14 amino acids. The CDR3 reads CVSSWGQAYNEQFF. As DNA, the CDR3 is TGTGTCAGCAGCTGGGGACAGGCCTACAATGAGCAGTTCTTC.

This clonotype was counted at least ten times. The chain recombines TRBV15 with TRBJ2-3; a possible D gene is TRBD1 (5 bases). The germline V and J ends were trimmed by 0 bases and 5 bases, with 18 bases remaining between them. CDR1 and CDR2 from the germline V gene are LNHNV and YYDKDF (reference sequence). CDR3 length: 17 residues. The CDR3 DNA is TGTGCCACCAGCAGAGATCGCCGAAACGACGACAGAGATACGCAGTATTTT. This gives the protein CATSRDRRNDDRDTQYF.

This clonotype has just a few counts. The chain combines TRBV30 with TRBJ2-7, with TRBD2 matching 8 bases. The CDR3 consists of 14 residues. Losses at the gene ends were 4 bases for V and 2 bases for J; bases not matched to a gene: 7. Germline-derived CDR1 and CDR2 are GTSNPN and SVGIG (reference sequence). As DNA, the CDR3 is TGTGCCTGGATCCCCGGGGGGGGGACCTACGAGCAGTACTTC. Encoded protein: CAWIPGGGTYEQYF. The whole variable domain, filled in from reference TRBV30 and TRBJ2-7, reads SQTIHQWPATLVQPVGSPLSLECTVEGTSNPNLYWYRQAAGRGLQLLFYSVGIGQISSEVPQNLSASRPQDRQFILSSKKLLLSDSGFYLCAWIPGGGTYEQYFGPGTRLTVT.

Ten or more counts support this clonotype. This sequence joins TRBV7-9 and TRBJ2-3; D is unclear. Germline V gives CDR1 SEHNR, CDR2 FQNEAQ (reference sequence). The CDR3 has 15 residues. V dropped 1 base and J dropped 4 bases, with 12 bases sitting between them. CDR3 coding DNA: TGTGCCAGCAGCTTAGGCCTGACTGGGGCAGATACGCAGTATTTT. It encodes CASSLGLTGADTQYF. The variable domain in full, completed from reference TRBV7-9 and TRBJ2-3, reads DTGVSQNPRHKITKRGQNVTFRCDPISEHNRLYWYRQTLGQGPEFLTYFQNEAQLEKSRLLSDRFSAERPKGSFSTLEIQRTEQGDSAMYLCASSLGLTGADTQYFGPGTRLTVL.

This clonotype was seen many times. The chain recombines TRBV2 with TRBJ2-7; maybe TRBD1 (6 bases). The CDR3 length is 12 residues. CDR1 SNHLY and CDR2 FYNNEI come from the germline V gene. The V gene lost 6 bases and the J gene lost 6 bases, with 12 bases spanning the gap. The CDR3 here is CASSLDRAEQYF. The CDR3 DNA reads TGTGCCAGCAGCTTGGACAGAGCCGAGCAGTACTTC.

The chain uses TRBV4-1 and TRBJ2-1; 11 nucleotides match TRBD2. Trimming cost V 5 bases and J 6 bases; bases outside gene matches: 3. This CDR3 is built from 14 residues. Germline-derived CDR1 and CDR2 are MGHRA and YSYEKL. The DNA for the CDR3 is TGCGCCAGCAGCGCGCTAGCGGGAGGCAATGAGCAGTTCTTC. Amino acid sequence: CASSALAGGNEQFF.

This clonotype was counted many times. This rearrangement joins TRBV20-1 to TRBJ1-1; no clear D gene. The V end lost 0 bases, the J end lost 5 bases, and 10 bases lay between the germline ends. This CDR3 region has 13 residues. Germline assignment: CDR1 DFQATT and CDR2 SNEGSKA (reference sequence). In DNA form, the CDR3 reads TGCAGTGCTAGAGATTTTACGAGTACTGAAGCTTTCTTT. It is translated as CSARDFTSTEAFF.

The table lists this clonotype with many counts. The DNA for the CDR3 is TGTGCCAGCAGCCAAGGCGGGCAACGCACAGATACGCAGTATTTT. Its protein is CASSQGGQRTDTQYF. The chain couples TRBV4-2 to TRBJ2-3, with a possible D match to TRBD2 (5 bases). Germline V gene sequence: CDR1 LGHNA, CDR2 YNFKEQ. The CDR3 length is 15 residues. V was pared by 1 base and J by 1 base, with 9 bases between.

This clonotype has a handful of counts. The chain employs TRBV12-5 and TRBJ2-7, with D uncertain. Trimming shortened V by 1 base and J by 0 bases, and 4 bases separated the two germline ends. The CDR3 is made up of 13 amino acids. CDR1 LGHNT and CDR2 FRNRAP come from the germline V gene. In nucleotides, the CDR3 is TGTGCTAGTGGTTTGGGGGGCTCCTACGAGCAGTACTTC. It encodes CASGLGGSYEQYF. The full variable domain, in which reference TRBV12-5 and TRBJ2-7 provide the parts outside the CDR3, is DARVTQTPRHKVTEMGQEVTMRCQPILGHNTVFWYRQTMMQGLELLAYFRNRAPLDDSGMPKDRFSAEMPDATLATLKIQPSEPRDSAVYFCASGLGGSYEQYFGPGTRLTVT.

This clonotype was counted at least ten times. CDR3 bases: TGTGCCAGCAGTTCCGGGGCCTACGAGCAGTACTTC. Protein product: CASSSGAYEQYF. The chain is built from TRBV6-1 and TRBJ2-7, with D perhaps TRBD2 (5 bases). V shed 5 bases and J shed 2 bases, with 7 bases lying between them. CDR3 length equals 12 residues. Germline CDR1 MNHNS, CDR2 SASEGT.

This chain joins TRBV5-5 and TRBJ2-5; 7 bases are a match to TRBD2. This CDR3 spans 12 amino acids. V trimming: 0 bases; J trimming: 7 bases; junction bases outside the gene matches: 0. The germline gives CDR1 SGHKS, CDR2 YYEKEE (reference sequence). CDR3 sequence: CASSLAGGTQYF. CDR3 DNA sequence: TGTGCCAGCAGCTTGGCGGGAGGGACCCAGTACTTC.

This clonotype has a count of ten or more. The DNA for the CDR3 is TGTGCCAGCAGCTTAGGCCAGGCGAACACTGAAGCTTTCTTT. Translating it yields CASSLGQANTEAFF. This chain connects TRBV7-2 to TRBJ1-1; D is undetermined. This CDR3 spans 14 amino acids. Germline CDR1 reads SGHTA; CDR2 reads FQGNSA. Trimming took off 1 base at V and 1 base at J, with 7 bases between the two ends.

This clonotype occurred many times. V is TRBV7-9 and J is TRBJ1-1; the D gene is possibly TRBD1 (5 bases). This CDR3 region has 11 residues. Trimming removed 11 bases at V and 0 bases at J, with 7 bases between. Germline lookup yields CDR1 SEHNR and CDR2 FQNEAQ (reference sequence). The CDR3 sequence is CAGALNTEAFF. In DNA form, the CDR3 reads TGTGCCGGGGCCTTGAACACTGAAGCTTTCTTT.

This clonotype occurred a few times. The genes are TRBV4-3 and TRBJ1-2; maybe TRBD1 (6 bases). Between the trimmed V and J ends, which lost 0 bases and 1 base, there was a span of 12 bases. Germline CDR1 reads LGHNA; CDR2 reads YSLEER. The CDR3 is 16 residues long. Here the CDR3 DNA reads TGCGCCAGCAGCCAAGAGGGGACACAAAGTAACTATGGCTACACCTTC. Translation: CASSQEGTQSNYGYTF.